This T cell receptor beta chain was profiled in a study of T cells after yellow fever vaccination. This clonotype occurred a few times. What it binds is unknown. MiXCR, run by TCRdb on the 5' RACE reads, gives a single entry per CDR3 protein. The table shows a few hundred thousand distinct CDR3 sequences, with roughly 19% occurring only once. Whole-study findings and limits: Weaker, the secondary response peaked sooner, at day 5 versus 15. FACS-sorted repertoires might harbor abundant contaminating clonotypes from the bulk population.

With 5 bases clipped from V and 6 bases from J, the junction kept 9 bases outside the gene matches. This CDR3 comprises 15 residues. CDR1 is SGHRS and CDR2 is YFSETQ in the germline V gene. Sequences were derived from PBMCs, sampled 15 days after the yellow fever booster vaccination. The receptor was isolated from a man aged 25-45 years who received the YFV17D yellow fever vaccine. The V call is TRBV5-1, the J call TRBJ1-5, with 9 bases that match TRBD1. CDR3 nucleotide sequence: TGCGCCAGCAGTCCGGGACAGGGCGCGGGTCAGCCCCAGCATTTT. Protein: CASSPGQGAGQPQHF.